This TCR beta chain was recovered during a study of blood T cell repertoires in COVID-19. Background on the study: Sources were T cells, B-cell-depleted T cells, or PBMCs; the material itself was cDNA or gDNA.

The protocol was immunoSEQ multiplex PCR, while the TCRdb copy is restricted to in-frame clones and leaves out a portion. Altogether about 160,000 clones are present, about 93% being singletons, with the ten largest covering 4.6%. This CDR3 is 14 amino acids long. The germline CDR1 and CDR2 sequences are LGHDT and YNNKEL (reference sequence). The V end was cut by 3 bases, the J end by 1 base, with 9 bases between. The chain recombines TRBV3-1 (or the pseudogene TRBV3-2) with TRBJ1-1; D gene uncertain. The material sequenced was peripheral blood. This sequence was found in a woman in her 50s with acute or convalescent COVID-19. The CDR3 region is CASSHRGRNTEAFF. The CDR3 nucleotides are TGTGCCAGCAGCCATCGGGGTCGGAACACTGAAGCTTTCTTT.